This TCR beta chain appears in the sequencing data of a study of CD8 T cells in Susac syndrome (dated by TCRdb to the late 2010s). Background on the whole study: Among the sequenced Susac syndrome patients, six had clinically active disease and roughly eight were in clinical remission. Susac syndrome patients were therapy-naive, on corticosteroids (some also receiving IVIg), or on IVIg alone at blood withdrawal. The study used repertoire sequencing to test whether antigen drove CD8+ T cell activation and differentiation in Susac syndrome. Study-level results and caveats: No clonal expansion was detected in the CD4+ T cell repertoire of Susac syndrome patients. The TCR sequencing and HLA analysis was acknowledged to have included a relatively small number of individuals.

CDR1 and CDR2, looked up from the germline V gene, are SNHLY and FYNNEI. The CDR3 covers 13 residues, taking in both the cysteine and the phenylalanine. The DNA shown is the 39-base CDR3, in frame from base 1. The V end loses 0 bases and the J end loses 9 bases, and a stretch of 10 bases separates them. RNA was extracted using the RNeasy kit, and about 0.5 to 1 ug of the RNA was reverse transcribed with random hexamers. The immunoSEQ multiplex PCR assay, covering 54 Vbeta and 13 Jbeta segments, was used to amplify TCR beta CDR3 regions. Bias from PCR amplification was corrected by using a synthetic template baseline for primer optimization and for computational correction. As for the authors' bioinformatics: Reads were annotated to V, D and J genes according to IMGT and were analyzed with immunoSEQ Analyzer, with only productive sequences retained. To calculate clonality, Shannon entropy was normalized by log2 of the number of productive unique sequences and then subtracted from one. For each patient and control, public and private clones were evaluated among the 100 most prevalent clones. Susac-specific clones were defined as absent from healthy and MS cohorts, around 980 published viral clones and other ImmuneACCESS disease sequences. TCRdb handled the public reads itself, with Q25 trimming in fastp and clone calling in MiXCR, and kept productive beta chains. One record per CDR3 amino acid sequence lists the most common genes and DNA. TCRdb, rather than the study authors, made the V and J calls. Counted in this sample were some 150,000 distinct CDR3 sequences; approximately 95% of them appeared once. Roughly 0.15% of the sample goes to the ten largest clones.

About this clonotype itself: Its recognized antigen is unknown. No much larger clonotype is one base removed from it; base qualities were not supplied.

Peripheral blood CD8+ and CD4+ T cells from healthy donors, Susac syndrome patients and multiple sclerosis patients were profiled using high-throughput TCR beta sequencing. The Susac syndrome patients fulfilled recently defined diagnostic criteria for either definite or probable disease. Bulk CD8+ and CD4+ T cells were purified by magnetic negative isolation, whereas CD8+ TEMRA cells were enriched by FACS. Blood was drawn into EDTA tubes, processed within 24 hours, and PBMCs were isolated by density gradient centrifugation. PBMCs intended for TCR sequencing were cryopreserved in liquid nitrogen and thawed later in a water bath at 37 degrees C. The sorted or isolated CD4+, CD8+ and CD8+ TEMRA cells had a purity of 90% or higher.

Material for sequencing was CD4+ T cells from PBMCs. This receptor was taken from a human donor with Susac syndrome. Recombination joined TRBV2 with TRBJ2-3; TRBD2 could be the D gene, as 6 bases match. The CDR3: CASSEADRGTQYF. The DNA reads TGTGCCAGCAGTGAAGCGGACCGGGGGACGCAGTATTTT.